The clone carrying this TCR beta chain was seen more than once but under ten times. Its antigen remains unknown. The data were taken from a study of T-cell memory formation after mild COVID-19. Study as a whole: Among the donors, TCR clusters were largely specific to each donor.

Barcoded TCR alpha and TCR beta cDNA libraries with UMIs came from 5'RACE using constant-segment primers. TCRdb re-called the 5' RACE reads through MiXCR, storing one row per CDR3 protein. This sample has more than 100,000 distinct CDR3 sequences; about a sixth occur once, and the top ten carry 5.2%. The CDR3 consists of 13 residues. V lost 5 bases and J 3 bases, leaving 8 bases between the germline ends. Germline V gives CDR1 SGHTA, CDR2 FQGNSA. Regarding the study as a whole: Pre-infection memory showed some responding clones, and this suggested that cross-reactive memory joined. Day 15 to 85 contracting clones showed balanced CD4/CD8; day 15 to 37 expanders favored CD4+.

The chain joins TRBV7-2 to TRBJ1-5; D unclear. Source material: PBMCs or a T cell subset sorted from them (not recorded which). The origin of this receptor is a man aged 18 to 30 who had mild COVID-19 (a few samples of this study predate the infection). Cell type and time point are not known. The CDR3 DNA follows: TGTGCCAGCAGCAAAGATCCCAATCAGCCCCAGCATTTT. It codes for CASSKDPNQPQHF.